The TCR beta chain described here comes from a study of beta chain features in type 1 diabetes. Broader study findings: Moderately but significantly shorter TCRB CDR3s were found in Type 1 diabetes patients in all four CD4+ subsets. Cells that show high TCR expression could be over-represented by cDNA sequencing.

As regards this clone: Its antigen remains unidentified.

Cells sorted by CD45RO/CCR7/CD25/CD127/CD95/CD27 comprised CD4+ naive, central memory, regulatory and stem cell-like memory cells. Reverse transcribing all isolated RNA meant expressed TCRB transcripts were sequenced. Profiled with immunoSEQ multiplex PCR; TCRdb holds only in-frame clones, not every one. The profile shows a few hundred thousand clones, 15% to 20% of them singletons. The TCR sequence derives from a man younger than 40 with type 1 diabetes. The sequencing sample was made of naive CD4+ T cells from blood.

CDR3 nucleotide sequence: TGCGCCAGCAGTCGGACACAAGAGACCCAGTACTTC. Translating it yields CASSRTQETQYF. The chain is built from TRBV10-2 and TRBJ2-5, with a tentative D call TRBD1 (5 bases). The CDR3 runs 12 residues. Trimming took 5 bases from V and 2 from J, leaving 6 bases between them. Germline lookup yields CDR1 WSHSY and CDR2 SAAADI.